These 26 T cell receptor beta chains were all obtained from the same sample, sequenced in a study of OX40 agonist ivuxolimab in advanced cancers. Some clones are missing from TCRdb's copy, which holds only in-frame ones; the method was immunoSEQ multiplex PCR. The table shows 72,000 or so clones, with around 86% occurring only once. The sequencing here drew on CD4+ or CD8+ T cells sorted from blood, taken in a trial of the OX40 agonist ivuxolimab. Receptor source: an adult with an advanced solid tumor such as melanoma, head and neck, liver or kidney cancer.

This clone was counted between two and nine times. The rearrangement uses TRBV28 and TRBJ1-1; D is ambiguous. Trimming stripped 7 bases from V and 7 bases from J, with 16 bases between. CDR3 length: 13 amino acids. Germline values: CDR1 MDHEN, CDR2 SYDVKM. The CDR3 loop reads CASTPGIGYEAFF. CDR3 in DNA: TGTGCCAGCACCCCCGGGATAGGGTATGAAGCTTTCTTT.

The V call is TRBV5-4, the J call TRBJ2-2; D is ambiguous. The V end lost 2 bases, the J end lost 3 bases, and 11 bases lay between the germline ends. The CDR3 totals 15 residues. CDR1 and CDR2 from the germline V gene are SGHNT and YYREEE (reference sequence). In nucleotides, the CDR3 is TGTGCCAGCAGCTTTGAGTGGGATGACACCGGGGAGCTGTTTTTT. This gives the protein CASSFEWDDTGELFF.

The CDR3 protein is CASNPRTSGLTGELFF. CDR3 coding DNA: TGTGCCAGCAACCCTAGGACTAGCGGCCTCACCGGGGAGCTGTTTTTT. The J gene is TRBJ2-2, the V gene TRBV28; TRBD2 matches at 10 bases. Germline V lookup: CDR1 MDHEN, CDR2 SYDVKM. J gave up 4 bases and V 7 bases, and 9 bases lay outside the gene matches. The CDR3 extends over 16 amino acids.

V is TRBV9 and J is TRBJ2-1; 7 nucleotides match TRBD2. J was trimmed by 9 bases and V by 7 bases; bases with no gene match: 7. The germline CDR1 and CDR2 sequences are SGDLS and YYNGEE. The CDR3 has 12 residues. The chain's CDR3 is CASGRLASEQFF. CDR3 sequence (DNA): TGTGCCAGCGGAAGACTAGCTAGTGAGCAGTTCTTC.

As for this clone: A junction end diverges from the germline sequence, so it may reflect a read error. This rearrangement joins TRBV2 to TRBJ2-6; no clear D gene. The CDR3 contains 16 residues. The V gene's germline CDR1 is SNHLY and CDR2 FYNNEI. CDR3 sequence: CASREERFSGANVLTF. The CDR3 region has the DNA TGTGCCAGCAGAGAAGAACGGTTCTCTGGGGCCAACGTCCTGACTTTC.

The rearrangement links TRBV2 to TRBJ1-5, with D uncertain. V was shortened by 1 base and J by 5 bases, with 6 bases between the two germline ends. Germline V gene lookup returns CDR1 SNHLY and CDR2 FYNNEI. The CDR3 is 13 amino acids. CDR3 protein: CASSEVSDQPQHF. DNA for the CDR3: TGTGCCAGCAGTGAAGTGTCGGATCAGCCCCAGCATTTT. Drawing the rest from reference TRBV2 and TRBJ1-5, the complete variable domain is EPEVTQTPSHQVTQMGQEVILRCVPISNHLYFYWYRQILGQKVEFLVSFYNNEISEKSEIFDDQFSVERPDGSNFTLKIRSTKLEDSAMYFCASSEVSDQPQHFGDGTRLSIL.

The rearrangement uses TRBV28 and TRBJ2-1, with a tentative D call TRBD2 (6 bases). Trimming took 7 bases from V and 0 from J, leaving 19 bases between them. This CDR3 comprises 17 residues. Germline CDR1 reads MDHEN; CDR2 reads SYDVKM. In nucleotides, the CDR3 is TGTGCCAGCACCCCTCCGGTAGCGGCCTACTCCTACAATGAGCAGTTCTTC. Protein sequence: CASTPPVAAYSYNEQFF.

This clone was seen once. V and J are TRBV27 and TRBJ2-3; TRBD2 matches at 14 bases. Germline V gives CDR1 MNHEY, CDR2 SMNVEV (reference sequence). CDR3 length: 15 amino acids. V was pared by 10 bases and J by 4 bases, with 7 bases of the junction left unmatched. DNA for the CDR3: TGTGCCACCAGGGGACTAGCGGGAGAGGCAGATACGCAGTATTTT. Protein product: CATRGLAGEADTQYF.

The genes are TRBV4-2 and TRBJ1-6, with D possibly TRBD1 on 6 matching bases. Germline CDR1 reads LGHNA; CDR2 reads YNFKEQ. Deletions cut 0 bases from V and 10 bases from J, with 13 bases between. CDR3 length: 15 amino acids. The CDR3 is CASSQDPQGGSPLHF. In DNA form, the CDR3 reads TGTGCCAGCAGCCAAGACCCACAGGGAGGGTCACCCCTCCACTTT.

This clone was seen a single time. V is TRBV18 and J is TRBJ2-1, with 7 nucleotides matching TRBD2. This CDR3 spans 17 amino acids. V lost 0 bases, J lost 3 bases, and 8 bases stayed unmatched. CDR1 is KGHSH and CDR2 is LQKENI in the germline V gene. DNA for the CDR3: TGTGCCAGCTCACCACCTGGCACGGGAGGAGGCTACAATGAGCAGTTCTTC. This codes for CASSPPGTGGGYNEQFF.

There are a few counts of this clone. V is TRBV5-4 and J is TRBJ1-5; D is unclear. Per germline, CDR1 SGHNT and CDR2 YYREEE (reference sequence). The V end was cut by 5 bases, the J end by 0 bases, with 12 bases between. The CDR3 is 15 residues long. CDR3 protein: CASRVVSHSNQPQHF. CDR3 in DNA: TGTGCCAGCAGGGTAGTCAGTCATAGCAATCAGCCCCAGCATTTT.

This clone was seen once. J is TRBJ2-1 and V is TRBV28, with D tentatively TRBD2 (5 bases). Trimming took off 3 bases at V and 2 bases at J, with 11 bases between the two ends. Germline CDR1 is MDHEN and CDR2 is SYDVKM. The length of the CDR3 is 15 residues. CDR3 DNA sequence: TGTGCCAGCAGTTTTCGGAGGAGTACCTACAATGAGCAGTTCTTC. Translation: CASSFRRSTYNEQFF.

CDR3 residues: CASSPHYGASSTDTQYF. In DNA, the CDR3 is TGTGCCAGCAGCCCACATTATGGGGCGAGTAGCACAGATACGCAGTATTTT. The chain is built from TRBV5-4 and TRBJ2-3; possible D gene TRBD1, 5 bases. This CDR3 comprises 17 residues. V gave up 4 bases and J gave up 0 bases, with 18 bases separating them. Germline V CDR1 and CDR2: SGHNT, YYREEE (reference sequence).

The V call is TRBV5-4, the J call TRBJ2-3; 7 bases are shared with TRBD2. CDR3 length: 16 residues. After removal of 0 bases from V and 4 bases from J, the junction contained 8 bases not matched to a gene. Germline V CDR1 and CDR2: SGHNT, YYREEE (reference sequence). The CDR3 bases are TGTGCCAGCAGCTTGGTAGGGGCGGGAGAAGCAGATACGCAGTATTTT. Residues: CASSLVGAGEADTQYF.

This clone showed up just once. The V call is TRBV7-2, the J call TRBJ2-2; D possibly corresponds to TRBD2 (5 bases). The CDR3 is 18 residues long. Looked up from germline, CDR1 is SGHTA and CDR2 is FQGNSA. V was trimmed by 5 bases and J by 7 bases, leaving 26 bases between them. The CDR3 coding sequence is TGTGCCAGCAGCCGTTTCTTATACACGGCCCAAGGGAGCGGGGAGCTGTTTTTT. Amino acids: CASSRFLYTAQGSGELFF.

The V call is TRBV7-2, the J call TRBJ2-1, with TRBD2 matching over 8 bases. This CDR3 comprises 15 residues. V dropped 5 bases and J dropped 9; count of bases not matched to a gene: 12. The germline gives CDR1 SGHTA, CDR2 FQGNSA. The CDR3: CASSPTGAGGGEQFF. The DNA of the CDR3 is TGTGCCAGCAGCCCCACGGGGGCGGGAGGTGGTGAGCAGTTCTTC. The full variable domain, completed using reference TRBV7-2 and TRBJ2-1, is GAGVSQSPSNKVTEKGKDVELRCDPISGHTALYWYRQSLGQGLEFLIYFQGNSAPDKSGLPSDRFSAERTGGSVSTLTIQRTQQEDSAVYLCASSPTGAGGGEQFFGPGTRLTVL.

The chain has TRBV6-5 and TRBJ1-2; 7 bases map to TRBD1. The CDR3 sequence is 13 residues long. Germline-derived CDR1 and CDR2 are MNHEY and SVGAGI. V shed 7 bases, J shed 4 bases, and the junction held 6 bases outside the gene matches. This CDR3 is CASTRGRSYGYTF. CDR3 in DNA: TGTGCCAGCACGAGGGGGCGAAGCTATGGCTACACCTTC.

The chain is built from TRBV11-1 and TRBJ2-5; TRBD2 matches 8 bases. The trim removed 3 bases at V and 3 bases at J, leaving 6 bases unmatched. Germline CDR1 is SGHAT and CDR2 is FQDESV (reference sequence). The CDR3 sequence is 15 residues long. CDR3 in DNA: TGTGCCAGCAGCTTTGGTGGACTAGCTAAAGAGACCCAGTACTTC. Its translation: CASSFGGLAKETQYF.

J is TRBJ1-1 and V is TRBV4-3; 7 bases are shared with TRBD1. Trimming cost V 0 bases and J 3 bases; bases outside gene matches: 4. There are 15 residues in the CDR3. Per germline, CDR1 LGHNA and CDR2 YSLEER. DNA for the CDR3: TGCGCCAGCAGCCAAGACCCTACAGGGGACACTGAAGCTTTCTTT. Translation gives CASSQDPTGDTEAFF.

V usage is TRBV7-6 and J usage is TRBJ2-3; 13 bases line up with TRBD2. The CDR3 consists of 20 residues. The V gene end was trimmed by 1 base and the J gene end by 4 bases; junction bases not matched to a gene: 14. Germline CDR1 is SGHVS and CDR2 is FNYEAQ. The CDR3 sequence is CASSLEGPQGLAGVSDTQYF. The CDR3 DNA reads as TGTGCCAGCAGCTTAGAAGGACCCCAAGGACTAGCGGGAGTGTCAGATACGCAGTATTTT.

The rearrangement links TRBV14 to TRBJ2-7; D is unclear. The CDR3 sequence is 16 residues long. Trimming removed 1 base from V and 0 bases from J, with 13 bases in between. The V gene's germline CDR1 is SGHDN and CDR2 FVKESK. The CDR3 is CASSQAQGSGSYEQYF. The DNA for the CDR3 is TGTGCCAGCAGCCAAGCCCAAGGGTCAGGCTCCTACGAGCAGTACTTC.

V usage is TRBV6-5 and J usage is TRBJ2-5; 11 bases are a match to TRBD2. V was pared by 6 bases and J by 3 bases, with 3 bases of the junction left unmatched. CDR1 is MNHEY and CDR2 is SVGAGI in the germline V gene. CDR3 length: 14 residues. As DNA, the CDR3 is TGTGCCAGCAGACAGGGACTAGCGGAAGAGACCCAGTACTTC. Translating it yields CASRQGLAEETQYF.

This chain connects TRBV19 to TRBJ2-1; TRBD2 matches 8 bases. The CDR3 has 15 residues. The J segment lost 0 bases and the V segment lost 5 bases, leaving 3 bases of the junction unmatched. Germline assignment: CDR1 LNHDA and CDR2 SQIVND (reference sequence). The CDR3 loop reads CASSLSGGSYNEQFF. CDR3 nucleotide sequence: TGTGCCAGTAGTCTCAGCGGGGGCTCCTACAATGAGCAGTTCTTC.

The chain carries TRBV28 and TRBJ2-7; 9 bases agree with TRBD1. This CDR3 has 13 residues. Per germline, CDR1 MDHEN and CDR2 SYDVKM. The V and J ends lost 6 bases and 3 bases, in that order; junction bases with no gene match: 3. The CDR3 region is CASRPGQGYEQYF. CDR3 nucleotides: TGTGCCAGCAGACCGGGACAGGGCTACGAGCAGTACTTC.

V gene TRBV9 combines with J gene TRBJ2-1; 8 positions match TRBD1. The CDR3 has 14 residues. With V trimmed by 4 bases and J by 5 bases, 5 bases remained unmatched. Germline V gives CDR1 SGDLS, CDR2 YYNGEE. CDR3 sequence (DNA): TGTGCCAGCAGCACCCGACAGGGGCACAATGAGCAGTTCTTC. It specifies CASSTRQGHNEQFF.

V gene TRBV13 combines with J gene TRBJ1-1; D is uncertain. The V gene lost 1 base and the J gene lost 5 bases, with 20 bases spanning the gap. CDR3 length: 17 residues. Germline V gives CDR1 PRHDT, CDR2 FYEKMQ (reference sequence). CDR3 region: CASSLAQTSGWRTEAFF. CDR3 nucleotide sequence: TGTGCCAGCAGCTTAGCCCAGACTTCGGGGTGGCGGACTGAAGCTTTCTTT.